This T cell receptor beta chain was documented in a study of cytomegalovirus exposure and HLA in healthy donors (dated by TCRdb to the late 2010s). General notes on the study: An earlier analysis of roughly 500 of the donors reported more than 250 Gb of sequence data and 120 million or so unique TCR beta sequences from some 180 million T cells. Of the roughly 400 genotyped donors, approximately 80% fell in the genetic ancestry cluster associated with self-reported Caucasian donors. Donor age, sex, ethnicity and CMV serostatus were collected together with the repertoire data. Rather than drawing on any new phenotypic data, the later analysis identified candidate immune exposures from TCR beta sequences and the way those sequences occurred across donors. In addition to the first cohort of approximately 650 subjects, a separate validation cohort of approximately 110 different subjects was used. A later analysis re-examined previously published TCR beta repertoires from about 670 donors and added high-resolution HLA genotyping to investigate patterns of TCR occurrence. All discovery cohort repertoires had been generated using a single sequencing platform. Approximately 310 gigabases of sequencing data and 78 million or so unique TCR sequences were included in an early release covering 550 to 650 HLA-typed donors. On average, over 200,000 unique TCR beta nucleotide sequences were sequenced per donor among 398 genotyped donors of the cohort, with roughly 18% of those sequences being non-productive. HLA typing covered class I and class II loci at four-digit resolution. An earlier analysis of fewer than 750 of the donors used high-throughput TCR beta sequencing to judge whether each TCR beta V gene segment behaved as functional or pseudogenic. The study combined high-throughput TCR immunosequencing, statistical association of individual TCRs with disease status, and machine learning to predict cytomegalovirus infection status. A later genetic analysis took genome-wide SNP genotypes for about three fifths of the 666 donors and used that subset as a discovery cohort. The study aimed to test whether signatures of past pathogen exposure could be identified by cataloging public T cell receptors. The number of typed donors differed by locus: about 620-640 for A, B, C, DRB1 and DQB1; about 520 for DQA1; around 610 for DPA1; and some 430 for DPB1. The study used immunosequencing to profile the T cell repertoires of several hundred subjects and linked those repertoires to cytomegalovirus serostatus. Several DR-DQ haplotypes were handled as single units for association and clustering, since linkage in the cohort was strong.

The library was prepared using the immunoSEQ multiplex PCR assay. For the multiplex PCR, a mixture combining 60 forward primers for TCR Vbeta segments and 13 reverse primers for TCR Jbeta segments was used. Amplification of the CDR3 region of rearranged TCR beta genes was performed with a multiplex PCR assay on genomic DNA. The Illumina HiSeq System was used to sequence the amplified TCR beta libraries as 87-base-pair reads. In the paper's pipeline: In a later analysis, roughly 80 million unique TCR beta chains were counted across the approximately 620 repertoires, and around 10 million of these chains were shared by at least two donors. Raw reads were error-corrected and collapsed into unique sequences by a nearest-neighbor algorithm in which closely related sequences were merged to remove PCR and sequencing errors. CDR3 sequences were aligned to IMGT reference sequences to assign V, D and J gene segments. Each retained sequence needed at least a six-nucleotide match to both a V gene segment and a J gene segment. Rearrangements were called productive when the CDR3 lacked stop codons and stayed in frame with V and J; all others were non-productive. Following IMGT convention, CDR3 was defined as the stretch from the second conserved V-encoded cysteine up to the conserved J-encoded phenylalanine. In an earlier analysis of around 640 of the donors, sequences lacking an unambiguous match to a single V gene segment were excluded. In an earlier analysis of 587 of the donors, V segments were called functional above 56.7% productive rearrangements and were called segregating when the between-donor standard deviation exceeded 5%. A statistical classification framework was developed to diagnose cytomegalovirus status using the catalog of TCR beta chain sequences. V and J gene assignment, in a later analysis, came from comparing TCR nucleotide sequences with IMGT/GENE-DB human TR gene sequences. A later analysis assigned CDR3 sequences and most-parsimonious VDJ recombination scenarios with the TCRdist pipeline. In a later analysis, each TCR beta chain was defined by its CDR3 amino acid sequence together with its V-gene family, and reads lacking a unique V-gene family were excluded. As a way to deal with suspected cross-contamination and a sequencing artifact, a later analysis dropped approximately 590 nucleotide sequences that were highly shared and had low generation probability. For each public chain, a later analysis derived a clonal expansion index from normalized ranks of inferred template counts within each repertoire. A later analysis computed generation probabilities with a VDJ recombination model fitted to out-of-frame rearrangements, and checked the results against IGoR. A later analysis scored TCR-TCR, TCR-HLA and TCR-CMV co-occurrence with hypergeometric tests, applying a repertoire-size bias correction to TCR pairs. A later analysis estimated false discovery rates by permuting HLA or CMV assignments 20 times. In a later analysis, co-occurring TCRs were grouped using DBSCAN, and TCRdist sequence similarity was added for clustering within HLA-allele-positive subsets. Repertoires with fewer than 30,000 or more than 120,000 public chains were left out of co-occurrence clustering, as were five repertoires with anomalous nucleotide sharing. TCRdb re-hosts the immuneACCESS table, in-frame sequences only. Its copies lack some clones; in the studies checked, an unresolved V gene accounts for under half of them, and the cause for the rest is not known. V and J calls and clone size are as listed in that table; D and trimming were resolved from the DNA. Counted in this sample were around 53,000 clones; about 82% of them appeared once. Around 1.5% of the sample belongs to the ten largest clones.

The cohort consisted of some 730 healthy bone marrow donors. At the time of sampling, all cohort members were nominally healthy, though unrecorded immune exposures were likely present. The donor tested CMV seronegative, placing the donor among the 350 or so seronegative members of the cohort. A peripheral blood sample was provided by each donor, and peripheral blood mononuclear cells were used for TCR beta sequencing. Genomic DNA was extracted from the blood cell samples with the Qiagen DNeasy Blood Extraction Kit. Of note for this clone: Its cognate antigen has yet to be identified. Base qualities were left out, and no much larger clone turns up one base away.

The research as a whole found: In a later analysis, around 17,000 TCR beta sequences were associated with specific HLA alleles at a false discovery rate of 0.05. A cluster of highly shared sequence variants was judged likely to represent a technical artifact of the sequencing pipeline. Roughly uniform sequencing depth across donors was assumed in presence/absence analyses, although this assumption may not hold. Seventeen rarely observed V segments, including chromosome 9 orphons, were excluded from the earlier analysis of several hundred of the donors because counts were too low. The authors suggested that the approach could potentially be extended to other disease states and immunological phenotypes. In a later genetic analysis, a missense DCLRE1C variant was associated with V-gene and J-gene trimming of TCR beta chains, and the association was replicated in an independent cohort. A few of the identified cytomegalovirus-associated TCR beta chains were confirmed in vitro to be specific for cytomegalovirus antigens. According to a later analysis, most CMV-associated TCR beta chains appeared to be HLA-restricted, and the HLA associations seemed to be driven largely by CMV exposure. While some public TCRs were present in many individuals, most TCR sequences turned up only very rarely across donors. Compared with equally common non-associated chains, HLA-associated TCR beta chains in a later analysis were more clonally expanded and had lower generation probabilities. The only immune exposure information available for the cohort was CMV serostatus. Cytomegalovirus status was reported to be diagnosed by the classifier with high specificity and sensitivity in both the original and validation cohorts. In a later genetic analysis, fewer N-insertions in productive TCRs were reported among donors in an Asian-associated ancestry cluster than the roughly 640-donor mean. In an earlier analysis of more than 500 of the donors, most TCR beta V segments appeared in productive rearrangements about 87% or about 30% of the time, broadly matching IMGT annotations. The cohort was sequenced for TCR beta chains only, and without alpha or paired-chain data the features that could be detected were limited. In a later analysis, the rate of TCR association differed among HLA loci, with DRB1 alleles having the most associated TCRs and HLA-C alleles having the fewest. According to a later analysis, parvovirus B19, influenza, CMV and Epstein-Barr virus appeared linked to several top co-occurrence clusters. Because HLA typing was unavailable for some donors at each locus, only the typed subset was used in association tests. Correlated functional status among segregating V segments might be attributable to linkage disequilibrium, but an unknown experimental factor could not be ruled out. The study gave a list of more than 150 TCR beta chains associated with cytomegalovirus. A further reported finding was that TCR beta sequences accurately predicted the HLA-A and HLA-B alleles for most subjects in the first cohort. Assigning TCR associations to individual alleles was difficult when HLA alleles, especially DR and DQ, strongly co-occurred.

This clonotype originated in a man aged 30 to 45 in good health and CMV-seronegative. Sample: PBMCs.

The CDR3: CASSQVPGQGGNTIYF. The nucleotide sequence is given as TGCGCCAGCAGCCAAGTTCCGGGACAGGGGGGAAACACCATATATTTT. The sequence is built from TRBV4-3 and TRBJ1-3, and 10 junctional nucleotides match TRBD1. For this chain, trimming is 1 base at the V end and 4 bases at the J end, and the number of junction bases without a gene match is 4. CDR3 length: 16 amino acids, cysteine to phenylalanine. Only the CDR3 region is kept as DNA, spanning 48 bases read in frame from base 1. The germline V gene yields LGHNA for CDR1 and YSLEER for CDR2.